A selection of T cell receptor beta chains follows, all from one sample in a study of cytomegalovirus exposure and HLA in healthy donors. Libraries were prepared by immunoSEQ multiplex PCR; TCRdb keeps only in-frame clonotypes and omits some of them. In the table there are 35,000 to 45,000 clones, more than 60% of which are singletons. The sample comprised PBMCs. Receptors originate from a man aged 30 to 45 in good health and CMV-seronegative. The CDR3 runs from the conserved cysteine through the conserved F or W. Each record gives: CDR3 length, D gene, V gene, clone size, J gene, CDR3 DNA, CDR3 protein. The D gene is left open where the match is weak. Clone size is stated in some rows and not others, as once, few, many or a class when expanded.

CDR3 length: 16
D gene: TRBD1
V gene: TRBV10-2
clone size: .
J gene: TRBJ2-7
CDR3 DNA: TGCGCCAGCAGTCACCTCCGGGACAGGAGTACCTACGAGCAGTACTTC
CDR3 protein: CASSHLRDRSTYEQYF

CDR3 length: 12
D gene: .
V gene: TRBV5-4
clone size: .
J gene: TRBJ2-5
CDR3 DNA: TGTGCCAGCAGCTCGCCACGGGAGACCCAGTACTTC
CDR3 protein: CASSSPRETQYF

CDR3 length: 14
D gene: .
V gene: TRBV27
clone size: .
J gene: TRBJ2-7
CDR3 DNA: TGTGCCAGCTCCTCGGACGGGGGGCGGTTAGAGCAGTACTTC
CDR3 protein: CASSSDGGRLEQYF

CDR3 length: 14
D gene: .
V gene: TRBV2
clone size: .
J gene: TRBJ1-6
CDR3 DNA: TGTGCCAGCAGTGAAGGGACAGCAAATTCACCCCTCCACTTT
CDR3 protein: CASSEGTANSPLHF

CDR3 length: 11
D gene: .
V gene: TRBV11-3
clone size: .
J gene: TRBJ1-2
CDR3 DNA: TGTGCCAGCAGCACGCGGGAGGGTTCCACCTTC
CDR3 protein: CASSTREGSTF

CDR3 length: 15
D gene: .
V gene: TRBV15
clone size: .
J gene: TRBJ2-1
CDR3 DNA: TGTGCCACCAGCCGACTAGGACTACCATACAATGAGCAGTTCTTC
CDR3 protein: CATSRLGLPYNEQFF

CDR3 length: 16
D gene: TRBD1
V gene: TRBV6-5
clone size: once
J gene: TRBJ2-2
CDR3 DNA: TGTGCCAGCAGTTCGACAGGGTCACCGCACACCGGGGAGCTGTTTTTT
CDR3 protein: CASSSTGSPHTGELFF

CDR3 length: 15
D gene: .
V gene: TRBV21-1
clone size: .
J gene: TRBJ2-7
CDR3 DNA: TGTGCCAGCAGCAAAGCCGGCAGGGGGCAGTACGAGCAGTACTTC
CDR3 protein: CASSKAGRGQYEQYF

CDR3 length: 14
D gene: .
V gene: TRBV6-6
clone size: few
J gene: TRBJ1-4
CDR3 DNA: TGTGCCAGCAGTTACCGGGCAGGGAATGAAAAACTGTTTTTT
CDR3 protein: CASSYRAGNEKLFF

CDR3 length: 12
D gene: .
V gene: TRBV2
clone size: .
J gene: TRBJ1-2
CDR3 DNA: TGTGCCAGCAGCCAAGGGGTAGAGGGCTACACCTTC
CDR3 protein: CASSQGVEGYTF

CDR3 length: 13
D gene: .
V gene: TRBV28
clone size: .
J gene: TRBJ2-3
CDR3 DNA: TGTGCCAGCAGTTTAGGTCCGGGAGATACGCAGTATTTT
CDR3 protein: CASSLGPGDTQYF

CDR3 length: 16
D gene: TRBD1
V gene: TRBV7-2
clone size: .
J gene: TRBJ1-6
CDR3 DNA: TGTGCCAGCAGCTTGGGACAGGGCCGCTATAATTCACCCCTCCACTTT
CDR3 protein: CASSLGQGRYNSPLHF

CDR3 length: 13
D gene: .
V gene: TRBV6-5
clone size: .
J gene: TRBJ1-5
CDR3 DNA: TGTGCCAGCAGACCACAGGGATATCAGCCCCAGCATTTT
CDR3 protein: CASRPQGYQPQHF

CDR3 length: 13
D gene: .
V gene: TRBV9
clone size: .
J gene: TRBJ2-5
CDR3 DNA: TGTGCCAGCAGCCCGAGGTACCAAGAGACCCAGTACTTC
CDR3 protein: CASSPRYQETQYF

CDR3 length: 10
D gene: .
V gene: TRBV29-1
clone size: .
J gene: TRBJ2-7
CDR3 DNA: TGCAGCGTAAGTTGGGGGCAAGAATACTTC
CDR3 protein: CSVSWGQEYF

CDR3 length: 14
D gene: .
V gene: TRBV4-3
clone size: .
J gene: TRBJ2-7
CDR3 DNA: TGCGCCAGCAGCCAAGGCTGGACAGTCCACGAGCAGTACTTC
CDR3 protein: CASSQGWTVHEQYF

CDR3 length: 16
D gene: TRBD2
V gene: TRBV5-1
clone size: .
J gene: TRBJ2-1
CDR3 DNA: TGCGCCAGCAGCTTCTCCGGGACTAGTAACGGGTTTGGGCAGTTCTTC
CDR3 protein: CASSFSGTSNGFGQFF

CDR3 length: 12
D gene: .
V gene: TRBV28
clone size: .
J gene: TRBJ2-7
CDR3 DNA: TGTGCCAGCAGCCTGAAACCGGGCGAGCAGTACTTC
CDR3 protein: CASSLKPGEQYF

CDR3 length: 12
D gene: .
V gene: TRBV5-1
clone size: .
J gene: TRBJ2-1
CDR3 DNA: TGCGCCAGCAGCTTCGGCGGCAATGAGCAGTTCTTC
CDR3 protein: CASSFGGNEQFF

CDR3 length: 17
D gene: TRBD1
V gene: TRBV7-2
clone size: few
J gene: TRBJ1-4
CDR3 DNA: TGTGCCAGCAGCTCAGGGGGTAGGGGGCGTTCTAATGAAAAACTGTTTTTT
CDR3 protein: CASSSGGRGRSNEKLFF

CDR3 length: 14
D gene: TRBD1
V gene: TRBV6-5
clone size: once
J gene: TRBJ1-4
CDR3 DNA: TGTGCCAGCAGTTACCTGGACAGGGACGAAAAACTGTTTTTT
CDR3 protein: CASSYLDRDEKLFF

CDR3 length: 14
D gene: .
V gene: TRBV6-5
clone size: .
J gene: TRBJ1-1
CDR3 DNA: TGTGCCAGCAGTTACGAGGCGATGAACACTGAAGCTTTCTTT
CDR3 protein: CASSYEAMNTEAFF

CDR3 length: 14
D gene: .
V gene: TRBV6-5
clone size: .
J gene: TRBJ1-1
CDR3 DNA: TGTGCCAGCCATAGGGGCAAAACGAACACTGAAGCTTTCTTT
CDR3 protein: CASHRGKTNTEAFF

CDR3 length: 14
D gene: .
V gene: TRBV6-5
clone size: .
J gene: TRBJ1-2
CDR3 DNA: TGTGCCAGCAGTTCGACGGGGGGAAGCTATGGCTACACCTTC
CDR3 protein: CASSSTGGSYGYTF

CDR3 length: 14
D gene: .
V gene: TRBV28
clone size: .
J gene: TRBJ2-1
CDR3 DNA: TGTGCCAGCAGTTTACCGGTAGCCCTAAATGAGCAGTTCTTC
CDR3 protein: CASSLPVALNEQFF

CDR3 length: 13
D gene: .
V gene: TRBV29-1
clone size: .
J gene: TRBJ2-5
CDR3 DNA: TGCAGCGTTGGAATCAGGGCGAAAGAGACCCAGTACTTC
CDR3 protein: CSVGIRAKETQYF

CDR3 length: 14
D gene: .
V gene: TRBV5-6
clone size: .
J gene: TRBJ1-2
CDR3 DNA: TGTGCCAGCAGCTGGGGGGACTCATGGACCGGCTACACCTTC
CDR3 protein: CASSWGDSWTGYTF

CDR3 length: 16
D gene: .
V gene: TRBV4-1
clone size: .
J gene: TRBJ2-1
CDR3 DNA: TGCGCCAGCAGCCAAGATACCCGGGAACGCCACAATGAGCAGTTCTTC
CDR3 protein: CASSQDTRERHNEQFF

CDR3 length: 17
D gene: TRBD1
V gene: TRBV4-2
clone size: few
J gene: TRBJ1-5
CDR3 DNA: TGTGCCAGCAGCCAAGATGGAGGACAGGGGAACAATCAGCCCCAGCATTTT
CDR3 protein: CASSQDGGQGNNQPQHF

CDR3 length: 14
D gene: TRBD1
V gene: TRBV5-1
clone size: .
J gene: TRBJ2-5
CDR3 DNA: TGCGCCAGCAGCTCTCGACAGGGGGTAGAGACCCAGTACTTC
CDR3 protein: CASSSRQGVETQYF

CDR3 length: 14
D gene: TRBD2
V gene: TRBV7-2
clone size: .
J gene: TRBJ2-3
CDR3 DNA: TGTGCCAGCAGCTCGAGGGACTATGCTGATACGCAGTATTTT
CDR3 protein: CASSSRDYADTQYF